Sequencing of this T cell receptor (beta chain) was carried out in a study of blood T cell repertoires in COVID-19. Trimming cost V 4 bases and J 6 bases, with 9 bases left between them. The V gene's germline CDR1 is SNHLY and CDR2 FYNNEI. The CDR3 sequence is 13 residues long. The repertoire was sequenced with immunoSEQ multiplex PCR; TCRdb's copy has only in-frame clones and lacks some. The sample includes over 250,000 clones, about 90% of them seen just once. The TCR originated in a woman aged 60 to 75 who had recovered from COVID-19. The chain recombines TRBV2 with TRBJ1-4; D may be TRBD1 (5 bases). Material for sequencing was PBMCs or T cells enriched from blood (not recorded which). As DNA, the CDR3 is TGTGCCAGCAGTGGCAGGGTAGATGAAAAACTGTTTTTT. Translation: CASSGRVDEKLFF.